These 18 T cell receptor beta chains were all obtained from the same sample, sequenced in a study of shared clonotypes between healthy human individuals. This table comes from immunoSEQ multiplex PCR, and its TCRdb copy is limited to in-frame clones, with some not included. The data contain about 1.5 million clones, around 97% of them singletons. Source material: naive CD4+ T cells sorted from blood. The subset was: CD45RA+ positively selected. These receptors all stem from a man aged 30 to 45 in good health.

The V call is TRBV11-2, the J call TRBJ1-1; D unclear. Germline CDR1 is SGHAT and CDR2 is FQNNGV. Between the trimmed V and J ends, which lost 5 bases and 0 bases, there was a span of 16 bases. This CDR3 is 16 amino acids long. In DNA form, the CDR3 reads TGTGCCAGCAGCCGCCTCGGACGGCCAATGAACACTGAAGCTTTCTTT. As protein: CASSRLGRPMNTEAFF.

This clone was counted once. The gene calls are TRBV27 and TRBJ2-2; TRBD2 matches at 12 bases. Per germline, CDR1 MNHEY and CDR2 SMNVEV (reference sequence). V dropped 5 bases and J dropped 6; count of bases not matched to a gene: 22. This CDR3 is 21 amino acids long. The CDR3 spells CASSRFGTALSSGRASGELFF. Here the CDR3 DNA reads TGTGCCAGCAGTCGTTTCGGGACAGCACTCTCTAGCGGGAGGGCCTCCGGGGAGCTGTTTTTT.

This sequence joins TRBV7-3 and TRBJ2-6; D ambiguous. Germline V CDR1 and CDR2: SGHTA, FQGTGA. The CDR3 extends over 14 amino acids. The V end lost 3 bases, the J end lost 0 bases, and 3 bases lay between the germline ends. In nucleotides, the CDR3 is TGTGCCAGCAGCTTCACCTCTGGGGCCAACGTCCTGACTTTC. Residues: CASSFTSGANVLTF. Filled out from reference TRBV7-3 and TRBJ2-6, the complete variable domain reads GAGVSQTPSNKVTEKGKYVELRCDPISGHTALYWYRQSLGQGPEFLIYFQGTGAADDSGLPNDRFFAVRPEGSVSTLKIQRTERGDSAVYLCASSFTSGANVLTFGAGSRLTVL.

The chain uses TRBV5-4 and TRBJ2-3, with 11 nucleotides matching TRBD2. Germline-derived CDR1 and CDR2 are SGHNT and YYREEE (reference sequence). There are 15 residues in the CDR3. The J segment lost 4 bases and the V segment lost 0 bases, leaving 1 base of the junction unmatched. CDR3 residues: CASSLELAGADTQYF. CDR3 coding DNA: TGTGCCAGCAGCTTGGAACTAGCGGGAGCAGATACGCAGTATTTT.

The genes are TRBV7-9 and TRBJ1-1, with D uncertain. Trimming shortened V by 4 bases and J by 6 bases, and 24 bases separated the two germline ends. Germline assignment: CDR1 SEHNR and CDR2 FQNEAQ (reference sequence). CDR3 length: 17 residues. Here the CDR3 DNA reads TGTGCCAGCAGCTACCCGCGGAGGGCAGGCCACCAGCCTGAAGCTTTCTTT. It translates to CASSYPRRAGHQPEAFF. Looking up the rest from reference TRBV7-9 and TRBJ1-1 gives the full variable domain: DTGVSQNPRHKITKRGQNVTFRCDPISEHNRLYWYRQTLGQGPEFLTYFQNEAQLEKSRLLSDRFSAERPKGSFSTLEIQRTEQGDSAMYLCASSYPRRAGHQPEAFFGQGTRLTVV.

The chain carries TRBV7-2 and TRBJ2-7, with a weak D call TRBD1 (5 bases). Trimming shortened V by 4 bases and J by 6 bases, and 10 bases separated the two germline ends. The germline CDR1 and CDR2 sequences are SGHTA and FQGNSA. This CDR3 has 12 residues. CDR3 region: CASSSDTTEQYF. As DNA, the CDR3 is TGTGCCAGCAGCTCGGACACGACCGAGCAGTACTTC. The complete variable domain, with remaining parts taken from reference TRBV7-2 and TRBJ2-7, reads GAGVSQSPSNKVTEKGKDVELRCDPISGHTALYWYRQSLGQGLEFLIYFQGNSAPDKSGLPSDRFSAERTGGSVSTLTIQRTQQEDSAVYLCASSSDTTEQYFGPGTRLTVT.

This chain uses TRBV5-4 with TRBJ2-3; possibly TRBD1 for D (6 bases). CDR1 is SGHNT and CDR2 is YYREEE in the germline V gene (reference sequence). The ends were cut back, 1 base at V and 4 bases at J, with 19 bases in the middle. The CDR3 runs 17 residues. The CDR3 DNA sequence: TGTGCCAGCAGCTTGTCGCGTAGGGGGACGGGCGCAGATACGCAGTATTTT. This codes for CASSLSRRGTGADTQYF.

This clone has only one observation. This sample includes further DNA sequences coding for the same CDR3. V gene TRBV18 combines with J gene TRBJ2-7, with D maybe TRBD1 (6 bases). V was pared by 5 bases and J by 3 bases, with 8 bases between. Germline V CDR1 and CDR2: KGHSH, LQKENI. The CDR3 covers 12 residues. CDR3 amino acids: CASSSDSYEQYF. CDR3 DNA: TGTGCCAGCTCATCGGACAGCTACGAGCAGTACTTC.

The chain links TRBV18 to TRBJ2-7, with 9 bases lining up with TRBD1. Per germline, CDR1 KGHSH and CDR2 LQKENI. The CDR3 runs 14 residues. J was trimmed by 7 bases and V by 6 bases; bases with no gene match: 10. CDR3 DNA sequence: TGTGCCAGCTCGGATAGGACAGGGGATGGGGAGCAGTACTTC. Amino acid sequence: CASSDRTGDGEQYF.

The table lists this clone with a count of one. CDR3 protein: CASSQRDGQQFF. In DNA form, the CDR3 reads TGTGCCAGCTCCCAACGGGACGGGCAGCAGTTCTTC. This chain joins TRBV6-5 and TRBJ2-1; perhaps D is TRBD1 or TRBD2 (5 bases each). This CDR3 has 12 amino acids. Germline V CDR1 and CDR2: MNHEY, SVGAGI. With 8 bases removed from V and 11 bases from J, the gap between germline ends came to 16 bases.

This sequence joins TRBV7-3 and TRBJ2-1; TRBD2 agrees at 7 bases. The V and J ends lost 5 bases and 3 bases, in that order; junction bases with no gene match: 7. The germline V gene has CDR1 SGHTA and CDR2 FQGTGA. This CDR3 comprises 15 residues. The CDR3 DNA reads as TGTGCCAGCAGCCAAATGAGCGGGATCTACAATGAGCAGTTCTTC. It codes for CASSQMSGIYNEQFF.

V usage is TRBV6-1 and J usage is TRBJ1-5, with 9 bases that match TRBD1. This CDR3 is 18 amino acids long. Per germline, CDR1 MNHNS and CDR2 SASEGT. V lost 4 bases to trimming and J lost 4 bases; unmatched junction nucleotides: 14. Here the CDR3 reads CASSATTGGTRANQPQHF. The DNA for the CDR3 is TGTGCCAGCAGTGCCACGACAGGGGGTACCCGGGCGAATCAGCCCCAGCATTTT.

The rearrangement links TRBV28 to TRBJ2-1; tentative D call: TRBD2 (5 bases). The CDR3 consists of 13 residues. The V end lost 6 bases, the J end lost 3 bases, and 9 bases lay between the germline ends. Germline assignment: CDR1 MDHEN and CDR2 SYDVKM. Written as DNA, the CDR3 is TGTGCCAGCAGACTCGGACTCTACAATGAGCAGTTCTTC. Translation gives CASRLGLYNEQFF.

The chain recombines TRBV5-6 with TRBJ1-1, with D hard to call. Trimming took 0 bases from V and 1 from J, leaving 22 bases between them. This CDR3 contains 19 residues. The germline CDR1 and CDR2 sequences are SGHDT and YYEEEE. For the CDR3, the DNA is TGTGCCAGCAGCTTGGGTCTTGGCTGGGCAGGAAGATCGAACACTGAAGCTTTCTTT. Its protein product is CASSLGLGWAGRSNTEAFF.

On this clone: The same CDR3 can be traced to other DNA sequences in this sample. The J gene is TRBJ2-1, the V gene TRBV7-9, with 8 nucleotides matching TRBD1. CDR3 length: 15 amino acids. Losses at the gene ends were 3 bases for V and 2 bases for J; bases not matched to a gene: 3. CDR1 and CDR2 (germline): SEHNR, FQNEAQ (reference sequence). CDR3: CASSFGQGTYNEQFF. CDR3 sequence (DNA): TGTGCCAGCAGCTTTGGACAGGGAACCTACAATGAGCAGTTCTTC.

This rearrangement joins TRBV30 to TRBJ2-7, with 7 positions matching TRBD2. Per the germline V gene, CDR1 is GTSNPN and CDR2 is SVGIG (reference sequence). This CDR3 region has 15 residues. Losses at the gene ends were 1 base for V and 3 bases for J; bases not matched to a gene: 9. The CDR3 sequence: CAWSGGLTRFYEQYF. CDR3 nucleotide sequence: TGTGCCTGGAGTGGGGGACTAACCCGGTTCTACGAGCAGTACTTC.

The chain has TRBV5-5 and TRBJ2-7; perhaps TRBD1 as D (5 bases). The CDR3 has 13 amino acids. Per the germline V gene, CDR1 is SGHKS and CDR2 is YYEKEE (reference sequence). V was trimmed by 4 bases and J by 5 bases, leaving 13 bases between them. The CDR3 DNA follows: TGTGCCAGCAGCAAAGGGGCAGTCAACGAGCAGTACTTC. Translation: CASSKGAVNEQYF.

The chain carries TRBV15 and TRBJ2-2, with D unclear. Trimming pared 0 bases from V and 8 bases from J, leaving 10 bases between. The CDR3 has 14 amino acids. The V gene's germline CDR1 is LNHNV and CDR2 YYDKDF (reference sequence). Here the CDR3 reads CATSRDRRMGELFF. The CDR3 coding sequence is TGTGCCACCAGCAGAGATCGACGGATGGGGGAGCTGTTTTTT. The full variable domain, in which reference TRBV15 and TRBJ2-2 provide the parts outside the CDR3, is DAMVIQNPRYQVTQFGKPVTLSCSQTLNHNVMYWYQQKSSQAPKLLFHYYDKDFNNEADTPDNFQSRRPNTSFCFLDIRSPGLGDTAMYLCATSRDRRMGELFFGEGSRLTVL.